The clone carrying this TCR beta chain has just one count. The sample belongs to a study of control samples from healthy donors and cancer patients. TCRdb keeps only in-frame clones here, not all; method: immunoSEQ multiplex PCR. In the table there are about 85,000 clones, about 88% of which are singletons. CDR3 length: 16 residues. The V end was cut by 1 base, the J end by 3 bases, with 12 bases between. Germline CDR1 and CDR2: MGHRA and YSYEKL. This receptor was obtained from a woman aged 60 to 75 in good health. J is TRBJ1-4 and V is TRBV4-1; no clear D gene. Material: blood. The CDR3, as DNA: TGCGCCAGCAGCCAAGGGAACAGTAGGTCTAATGAAAAACTGTTTTTT. Translating gives CASSQGNSRSNEKLFF.